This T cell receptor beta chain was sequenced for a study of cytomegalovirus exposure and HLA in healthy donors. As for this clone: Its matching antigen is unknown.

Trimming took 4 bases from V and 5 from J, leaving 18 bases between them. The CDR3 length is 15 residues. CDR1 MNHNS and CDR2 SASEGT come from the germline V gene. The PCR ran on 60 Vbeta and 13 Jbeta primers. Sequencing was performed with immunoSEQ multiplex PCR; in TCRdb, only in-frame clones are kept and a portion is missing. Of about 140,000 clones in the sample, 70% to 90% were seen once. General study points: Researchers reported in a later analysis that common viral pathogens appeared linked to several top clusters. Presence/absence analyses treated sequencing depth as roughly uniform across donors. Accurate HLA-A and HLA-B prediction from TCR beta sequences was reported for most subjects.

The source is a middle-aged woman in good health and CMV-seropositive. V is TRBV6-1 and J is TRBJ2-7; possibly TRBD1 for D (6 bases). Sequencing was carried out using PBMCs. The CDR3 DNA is TGTGCCAGCAGTGTATACCGGACAGCCTTCAACGAGCAGTACTTC. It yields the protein CASSVYRTAFNEQYF.